A single sample gave rise to the 2 T cell receptor beta chains below, sequenced in a study of beta chain features in type 1 diabetes. Study findings and constraints: Among patients with Type 1 diabetes, TCRB CDR3s were moderately but significantly shorter in every one of the four CD4+ subsets.

Expressed TCRB transcripts were sequenced because the isolated RNA had all been reverse transcribed beforehand. Data came from immunoSEQ multiplex PCR; TCRdb stores just in-frame clones and leaves some out. This sample carries tens of thousands of clones, 49% of them seen once, and the ten largest clones take approximately 0.33%. No antigen has been identified for these receptors. Sequencing was performed on stem cell memory CD4+ T cells from blood. These TCRs come from a man aged 25 to 40 with type 1 diabetes.

The rearrangement uses TRBV6-1 and TRBJ2-1; the match to TRBD2 covers 12 bases. J gave up 5 bases and V 8 bases, and 7 bases lay outside the gene matches. CDR3 length equals 15 residues. Germline CDR1 reads MNHNS; CDR2 reads SASEGT. The CDR3 DNA is TGTGCCAGCCGCCGAAGGACTAGCGGGAACAATGAGCAGTTCTTC. Translated: CASRRRTSGNNEQFF.

The rearrangement joins TRBV11-3 to TRBJ2-7; 12 bases fit TRBD1. The CDR3 has 15 residues. Germline loops: CDR1 SGHNT, CDR2 YENEEA. The V gene end was trimmed by 1 base and the J gene end by 6 bases; junction bases not matched to a gene: 4. The CDR3 coding sequence is TGTGCCAGCAGCTTAGCGGGACAGGGGGCGCGCGAGCAGTACTTC. Translating gives CASSLAGQGAREQYF. Drawing the rest from reference TRBV11-3 and TRBJ2-7, the complete variable domain is EAGVVQSPRYKIIEKKQPVAFWCNPISGHNTLYWYLQNLGQGPELLIRYENEEAVDDSQLPKDRFSAERLKGVDSTLKIQPAELGDSAVYLCASSLAGQGAREQYFGPGTRLTVT.